These T cell receptor beta chains were read from a single sample in a study of shared clonotypes between healthy human individuals. Only in-frame clones appear in the TCRdb table, and some are missing; sequencing was by immunoSEQ multiplex PCR. The table lists 190,000 or so clones, 66% of them singletons. Sequences were obtained from memory CD4+ T cells sorted from blood. The receptors were sampled from a man younger than 45 in good health. CDR3s include the opening cysteine and the closing phenylalanine or tryptophan. A D gene is named only where the DNA matches it firmly. Not all rows give a size; the values are once, few, many and, for expanded clones, a class.

TRBJ2-5	-	TRBD1	TRBV10-1	TGCGCCAGCAGTGGACAGGGTGGACGTGAGACCCAGTACTTC	CASSGQGGRETQYF
TRBJ2-4	-	-	TRBV7-9	TGTGCCAGCAGCCTAGGACGGGGAATAGCCAAAAACATTCAGTACTTC	CASSLGRGIAKNIQYF
TRBJ1-2	-	TRBD1	TRBV11-3	TGTGCCAGCAGCTTAGAGGACAGGGGAGGCTACACCTTC	CASSLEDRGGYTF
TRBJ2-1	-	-	TRBV6-6	TGTGCCAGCTCTCCTAGTGGAATCTACAATGAGCAGTTCTTC	CASSPSGIYNEQFF
TRBJ2-7	once	TRBD1	TRBV5-4	TGTGCCAGCAGCCAGGACAGGGCCAACGAGCAGTACTTC	CASSQDRANEQYF
TRBJ2-3	-	-	TRBV18	TGTGCCAGCTCACCCTCGGGAAGCACAGATACGCAGTATTTT	CASSPSGSTDTQYF
TRBJ2-5	-	TRBD1	TRBV6-6	TGTGCCAGCAAGGGACAGTCGCCCGAATGGTACTTC	CASKGQSPEWYF
TRBJ2-2	once	-	TRBV7-8	TGTGCCAGCAGCATCACTAGCACCGGGGAGCTGTTTTTT	CASSITSTGELFF
TRBJ2-3	-	TRBD2	TRBV9	TGTGCCAGCAGCTCAGCCCCTAGCGGGAGGGCCTCAGATACGCAGTATTTT	CASSSAPSGRASDTQYF
TRBJ2-2	-	TRBD1	TRBV18	TGTGCCAGCTCACCAAGAGGGACAGGGGCGAACACCGGGGAGCTGTTTTTT	CASSPRGTGANTGELFF
TRBJ1-2	-	TRBD1	TRBV2	TGTGCCAGCAGTCGAGATATGTCCGGGACAGGGGCTCCCGGCTACACCTTC	CASSRDMSGTGAPGYTF
TRBJ2-5	-	-	TRBV28	TGTGCCAGCAGTTTGGGACTTCCCGAGACCCAGTACTTC	CASSLGLPETQYF
TRBJ1-2	few	TRBD1	TRBV18	TGTGCCAGCTCACCGGACAGGGGCCTCCCGGGCTACACCTTC	CASSPDRGLPGYTF
TRBJ1-3	-	TRBD1	TRBV5-1	TGCGCCAGCAGCTTGGGACAGGGGTTTGGAAACACCATATATTTT	CASSLGQGFGNTIYF
TRBJ1-5	-	-	TRBV6-4	TGTGCCAGCGCACGGGTGCGGCAGAGCCAGCCCCAGCATTTT	CASARVRQSQPQHF
TRBJ2-7	-	-	TRBV11-3	TGTGCCAGCAGCCTCACCCGCGGCGAGCAGTACTTC	CASSLTRGEQYF
TRBJ2-7	-	TRBD2	TRBV4-2	TGTGCCAGCAGCTCAGTGATAGCGGGTCTCGAGGCCTACGAGCAGTACTTC	CASSSVIAGLEAYEQYF